These 30 T cell receptor beta chains were sequenced from one sample in a study of T cell repertoires in cytomegalovirus infection. Each CDR3 protein gets one entry after TCRdb re-called the reads with MiXCR. Of about 700,000 distinct CDR3 sequences listed, around 30% are singletons. What these receptors recognize is not known. The material was cultured PBMCs, obtained from culture after CMV antigen stimulation. These receptors originate from a human donor in good health (CMV status not recorded). Some clones in this sample may be carry-over from other donors' samples.

This clonotype was detected ten times or more. The V call is TRBV7-2, the J call TRBJ1-1; D is undetermined. The CDR3 covers 16 residues. V lost 1 base and J 1 base, leaving 13 bases between the germline ends. The germline V gene has CDR1 SGHTA and CDR2 FQGNSA. The CDR3 bases are TGTGCCAGCAGCTTAGGCATGAGTGGTGGGAACACTGAAGCTTTCTTT. It yields the protein CASSLGMSGGNTEAFF. Looking up the rest from reference TRBV7-2 and TRBJ1-1 gives the full variable domain: GAGVSQSPSNKVTEKGKDVELRCDPISGHTALYWYRQSLGQGLEFLIYFQGNSAPDKSGLPSDRFSAERTGGSVSTLTIQRTQQEDSAVYLCASSLGMSGGNTEAFFGQGTRLTVV.

Concerning this clonotype: This could be a read error, since a much larger clone is one nucleotide away. The CDR3, as DNA: TGTGCCAGCAGTCGACAGAGATCCTACGAGCAGTACTTC. Its protein product is CASSRQRSYEQYF. The chain recombines TRBV6-2 or TRBV6-3 with TRBJ2-7, with TRBD1 as a possible D gene (5 bases). The V end lost 5 bases, the J end lost 1 base, and 9 bases lay between the germline ends. The CDR3 totals 13 residues. Germline loops: CDR1 MNHEY, CDR2 SVGEGT.

This chain links TRBV4-1 with TRBJ1-1; weak D call: TRBD1 (6 bases). This CDR3 region has 13 residues. V gave up 3 bases and J gave up 5 bases, with 10 bases separating them. Germline CDR1 and CDR2: MGHRA and YSYEKL. The CDR3 DNA reads as TGCGCCAGCAGCCAGGGGGCCGGAACTGAAGCTTTCTTT. Its protein product is CASSQGAGTEAFF.

The chain carries TRBV5-4 and TRBJ2-7; the D is unclear. CDR3 length equals 14 residues. CDR1 is SGHNT, CDR2 YYREEE, per germline (reference sequence). V lost 0 bases to trimming and J lost 4 bases, with 11 bases between them. In DNA, the CDR3 is TGTGCCAGCAGCTTGGCCGTCAGGAGTTACGAGCAGTACTTC. This sequence encodes CASSLAVRSYEQYF. The variable domain in full, with the rest retrieved from reference TRBV5-4 and TRBJ2-7, is ETGVTQSPTHLIKTRGQQVTLRCSSQSGHNTVSWYQQALGQGPQFIFQYYREEENGRGNFPPRFSGLQFPNYSSELNVNALELDDSALYLCASSLAVRSYEQYFGPGTRLTVT.

The V gene is TRBV28, the J gene TRBJ1-2; TRBD1 agrees at 8 bases. This CDR3 has 15 residues. Trimming removed 5 bases from V and 2 bases from J; junction bases left unmatched: 7. Germline values: CDR1 MDHEN, CDR2 SYDVKM. The CDR3 loop reads CASSPTDRENYGYTF. The CDR3, as DNA: TGTGCCAGCAGTCCAACGGACAGGGAGAACTATGGCTACACCTTC.

The sample holds many counts of this clonotype. This rearrangement joins TRBV7-2 to TRBJ2-7, with 10 positions matching TRBD1. CDR1 and CDR2 (germline): SGHTA, FQGNSA. Trimming removed 1 base from V and 2 bases from J; junction bases left unmatched: 2. The CDR3 is made up of 15 amino acids. The DNA of the CDR3 is TGTGCCAGCAGCTTAGTGGACAGGGGGACCTACGAGCAGTACTTC. Amino acid sequence: CASSLVDRGTYEQYF.

This sequence joins TRBV6-6 and TRBJ2-3; 10 nucleotides line up with TRBD2. CDR3 length: 16 residues. Losses at the gene ends were 6 bases for V and 6 bases for J; bases not matched to a gene: 12. Germline assignment: CDR1 MNHNY and CDR2 SVGAGI (reference sequence). CDR3 in amino acids: CASSQDSGGYPDTQYF. CDR3 sequence (DNA): TGTGCCAGCAGCCAAGATAGCGGGGGGTACCCGGATACGCAGTATTTT.

This clonotype was detected a few times. The chain uses TRBV7-2 and TRBJ2-3, with 8 bases that match TRBD1. V lost 3 bases to trimming and J lost 4 bases; unmatched junction nucleotides: 3. Germline CDR1 reads SGHTA; CDR2 reads FQGNSA. CDR3 length: 14 residues. CDR3 DNA: TGTGCCAGCAGCTTTAACAGGGGGTCAGATACGCAGTATTTT. Translation gives CASSFNRGSDTQYF.

V gene TRBV7-9 combines with J gene TRBJ1-1; maybe TRBD1 (5 bases). The germline V and J ends were trimmed by 7 bases and 0 bases, with 12 bases remaining between them. The germline V gene has CDR1 SEHNR and CDR2 FQNEAQ (reference sequence). The CDR3 consists of 14 residues. CDR3 in DNA: TGTGCCAGCACCTCCAGGGTCATGAACACTGAAGCTTTCTTT. Translated: CASTSRVMNTEAFF. Drawing the rest from reference TRBV7-9 and TRBJ1-1, the complete variable domain is DTGVSQNPRHKITKRGQNVTFRCDPISEHNRLYWYRQTLGQGPEFLTYFQNEAQLEKSRLLSDRFSAERPKGSFSTLEIQRTEQGDSAMYLCASTSRVMNTEAFFGQGTRLTVV.

The sample holds many counts of this clonotype. This chain links TRBV7-2 with TRBJ2-3; unclear D gene. Germline CDR1 and CDR2: SGHTA and FQGNSA. The CDR3 covers 17 residues. Trimming removed 0 bases at V and 0 bases at J, with 13 bases between. The CDR3 region has the DNA TGTGCCAGCAGCTTAGCGTCGGCTATAGTCAGCACAGATACGCAGTATTTT. Residues: CASSLASAIVSTDTQYF.

The chain links TRBV29-1 to TRBJ2-7, with 7 bases matching TRBD1. The CDR3 consists of 13 residues. Per germline, CDR1 SQVTM and CDR2 ANQGSEA. Losses at the gene ends were 5 bases for V and 4 bases for J; bases not matched to a gene: 8. The CDR3 reads CSVRTGSGYEQYF. The CDR3 bases are TGCAGCGTTCGGACAGGTTCGGGTTACGAGCAGTACTTC.

V usage is TRBV2 and J usage is TRBJ2-7; 11 nucleotides line up with TRBD1. Germline V gives CDR1 SNHLY, CDR2 FYNNEI. J was trimmed by 5 bases and V by 8 bases; bases with no gene match: 8. CDR3 length equals 14 residues. The CDR3 loop reads CASPGQGARNEQYF. CDR3 DNA: TGTGCCAGCCCCGGACAGGGGGCTCGGAACGAGCAGTACTTC.

This clonotype has only a few counts. J is TRBJ2-5 and V is TRBV7-6; D unclear. V lost 5 bases and J lost 1, with 8 bases in between. Germline-derived CDR1 and CDR2 are SGHVS and FNYEAQ. This CDR3 is built from 13 residues. Here the CDR3 reads CASSNALQETQYF. The CDR3 DNA is TGTGCCAGCAGCAACGCACTCCAAGAGACCCAGTACTTC.

This clonotype has only a few counts. The chain is built from TRBV7-2 and TRBJ2-7; TRBD2 might be the D (5 bases). The CDR3 is 15 residues long. The ends were cut back, 2 bases at V and 6 bases at J, with 17 bases in the middle. Germline assignment: CDR1 SGHTA and CDR2 FQGNSA. CDR3 nucleotide sequence: TGTGCCAGCAGCTTATGGGTTAGTACTAGTGGCGAGCAGTACTTC. Translation: CASSLWVSTSGEQYF.

The V and J genes are TRBV30 and TRBJ1-1, with D uncertain. Deletions cut 2 bases from V and 9 bases from J, with 10 bases between. Germline CDR1 and CDR2: GTSNPN and SVGIG (reference sequence). This CDR3 comprises 11 residues. The CDR3 here is CAWSPQVKAFF. CDR3 bases: TGTGCCTGGAGTCCTCAGGTAAAAGCTTTCTTT.

This clonotype was detected only a few times. The J gene is TRBJ2-5, the V gene TRBV30; 11 bases fit TRBD2. Per the germline V gene, CDR1 is GTSNPN and CDR2 is SVGIG (reference sequence). This CDR3 spans 17 amino acids. The V and J ends lost 1 base and 1 base, in that order; junction bases with no gene match: 8. In nucleotides, the CDR3 is TGTGCCTGGAGTGATAGCGGGAGGGGACGTTTCCAAGAGACCCAGTACTTC. This gives the protein CAWSDSGRGRFQETQYF.

Written as DNA, the CDR3 is TGTGCCAGCAGCTTAAAGGCAGGGGGCAACTATAATTCACCCCTCCACTTT. The encoded protein is CASSLKAGGNYNSPLHF. The chain combines TRBV7-9 with TRBJ1-6; 8 positions match TRBD1. Germline V gives CDR1 SEHNR, CDR2 FQNEAQ (reference sequence). This CDR3 has 17 residues. V trimming: 2 bases; J trimming: 3 bases; junction bases outside the gene matches: 6.

The chain links TRBV7-9 to TRBJ1-1; tentatively, D is TRBD1 (5 bases). Germline V lookup: CDR1 SEHNR, CDR2 FQNEAQ (reference sequence). The CDR3 is 16 residues long. Trimming shortened V by 2 bases and J by 0 bases, and 13 bases separated the two germline ends. The CDR3 protein is CASSLMGRALNTEAFF. The DNA for the CDR3 is TGTGCCAGCAGCTTAATGGGCAGGGCTTTGAACACTGAAGCTTTCTTT.

With regard to this clonotype: Sequence at one end of the junction differs from germline and may be a read error. J is TRBJ2-1 and V is TRBV27; tentatively, D is TRBD2 (6 bases). Germline V lookup: CDR1 MNHEY, CDR2 SMNVEV (reference sequence). This CDR3 has 18 amino acids. The CDR3 region has the DNA TGTGCCAGCAGCCTACGGGGGAGTTTCCGCAGCTCCTGCAATGAGCAGTTCTTC. Translation gives CASSLRGSFRSSCNEQFF.

The V gene is TRBV7-9, the J gene TRBJ2-7; D is unresolved. Germline lookup yields CDR1 SEHNR and CDR2 FQNEAQ (reference sequence). The CDR3 runs 13 residues. Trimming removed 7 bases from V and 5 bases from J, with 15 bases in between. CDR3 in DNA: TGTGCCAGCACGGCAAGCCACTTTGACGAGCAGTACTTC. This encodes CASTASHFDEQYF.

This clonotype has just a few counts. This sequence joins TRBV4-3 and TRBJ2-7; D unclear. CDR3 length: 15 amino acids. Germline CDR1 LGHNA, CDR2 YSLEER. The V gene lost 0 bases and the J gene lost 2 bases, with 11 bases spanning the gap. The DNA for the CDR3 is TGCGCCAGCAGCCAAGAGATAGTACAGCCCTACGAGCAGTACTTC. The encoded protein is CASSQEIVQPYEQYF.

In the case of this clonotype: This could be a read error, since a much larger clone is one nucleotide away. The chain has TRBV7-2 and TRBJ1-2; D unresolved. Trimming left V 4 bases short and J 4 bases short, with 10 bases between. This CDR3 has 13 amino acids. Germline values: CDR1 SGHTA, CDR2 FQGNSA. The CDR3 sequence is CASSYVTTYGYTF. As DNA, the CDR3 is TGTGCCAGCAGCTACGTAACCACCTATGGCTACACCTTC.

This clonotype appeared a few times. V is TRBV4-3 and J is TRBJ2-5; 10 positions agree with TRBD2. This CDR3 spans 15 amino acids. The germline V gene encodes CDR1 LGHNA and CDR2 YSLEER. J gave up 2 bases and V 2 bases, and 2 bases lay outside the gene matches. CDR3 protein: CASSQQLAGQETQYF. CDR3 nucleotides: TGCGCCAGCAGCCAACAACTAGCGGGGCAAGAGACCCAGTACTTC.

V and J are TRBV20-1 and TRBJ2-7; D may be TRBD1 (6 bases). In germline, CDR1 is DFQATT, CDR2 SNEGSKA (reference sequence). Trimming cost V 1 base and J 2 bases, with 12 bases left between them. This CDR3 is 14 amino acids long. The CDR3 DNA reads as TGCAGTGCTAGAGGTGGACAGCTCCCCTACGAGCAGTACTTC. Protein product: CSARGGQLPYEQYF.

This clonotype was detected a few times. In DNA form, the CDR3 reads TGTGCCAGCAGTTTCGACAGGTTTACGCAGTATTTT. Translation: CASSFDRFTQYF. V is TRBV27 and J is TRBJ2-3; perhaps TRBD1 as D (6 bases). Trimming removed 3 bases from V and 8 bases from J, with 9 bases in between. Germline CDR1 MNHEY, CDR2 SMNVEV (reference sequence). The CDR3 length is 12 residues.

The chain couples TRBV15 to TRBJ2-7, with D possibly matching TRBD1 (5 bases). The CDR3 runs to 14 residues. Germline V gene data show CDR1 as LNHNV and CDR2 as YYDKDF (reference sequence). V gave up 0 bases and J gave up 1 base, with 7 bases separating them. The chain's CDR3 is CATSRDRVSYEQYF. CDR3 coding DNA: TGTGCCACCAGCAGAGACAGGGTTTCCTACGAGCAGTACTTC.

The CDR3 is CASSASRAGNTEAFF. The CDR3 DNA sequence: TGTGCCAGCAGCGCTTCGAGAGCCGGGAACACTGAAGCTTTCTTT. The chain links TRBV7-2 to TRBJ1-1; no firm D call. The CDR3 has 15 amino acids. Per the germline V gene, CDR1 is SGHTA and CDR2 is FQGNSA. Trimming removed 5 bases at V and 1 base at J, with 14 bases between.

V is TRBV7-2 and J is TRBJ2-5; 8 nucleotides line up with TRBD2. Germline V lookup: CDR1 SGHTA, CDR2 FQGNSA. This CDR3 region has 17 residues. V was clipped by 0 bases and J by 2 bases; unmatched bases: 8. In DNA, the CDR3 is TGTGCCAGCAGCTTAGCGGTTAGCGGGATCTGGCAAGAGACCCAGTACTTC. Its protein product is CASSLAVSGIWQETQYF.

This clonotype showed up many times. This chain links TRBV7-2 with TRBJ2-3; D is unclear. V was shortened by 1 base and J by 0 bases, with 5 bases between the two germline ends. The V gene's germline CDR1 is SGHTA and CDR2 FQGNSA. The CDR3 spans 14 residues. The CDR3, as DNA: TGTGCCAGCAGCTTAGTCGAGAGCACAGATACGCAGTATTTT. Protein product: CASSLVESTDTQYF.

The chain links TRBV6-8 to TRBJ1-6, with D unclear. This CDR3 comprises 15 residues. The germline V gene encodes CDR1 MNHGY and CDR2 SAAAGT. V shed 1 base and J shed 6 bases, with 10 bases lying between them. The CDR3 bases are TGTGCCAGCAGTTACTTACGACGGTCTAATTCACCCCTCCACTTT. Its protein is CASSYLRRSNSPLHF.